Listed here are 6 T cell receptor beta chains from one sample, sequenced in a study of T cell responses to AZD1222 COVID-19 vaccine. The method was immunoSEQ multiplex PCR; TCRdb's version includes in-frame clones alone and lacks a portion of them. The sample gives about 180,000 clones, 94% of which show up once; roughly 1.7% is in the top ten. Sequenced here: peripheral blood, sampled 28 days after the second AZD1222 dose. The receptor set was obtained from an adult who received the AZD1222 COVID-19 vaccine.

This sequence joins TRBV5-6 and TRBJ2-5; D remains ambiguous. Per germline, CDR1 SGHDT and CDR2 YYEEEE. The V end lost 3 bases, the J end lost 4 bases, and 10 bases lay between the germline ends. The CDR3 is 13 amino acids. The CDR3 DNA is TGTGCCAGCAGCTCCTTGGCATTAGAGACCCAGTACTTC. Translating gives CASSSLALETQYF.

This sequence joins TRBV19 and TRBJ1-1; TRBD1 might be the D (5 bases). Per germline, CDR1 LNHDA and CDR2 SQIVND (reference sequence). V shed 6 bases and J shed 6 bases, with 17 bases lying between them. The CDR3 is 14 amino acids. CDR3 sequence (DNA): TGTGCCAGTAGGAACCGGGACCCACCGCCTGAAGCTTTCTTT. Its protein is CASRNRDPPPEAFF.

The V gene is TRBV6-2 or TRBV6-3, the J gene TRBJ2-3; 8 bases line up with TRBD2. Losses at the gene ends were 6 bases for V and 4 bases for J; bases not matched to a gene: 9. This CDR3 is built from 15 residues. Germline lookup yields CDR1 MNHEY and CDR2 SVGEGT. The CDR3 DNA reads TGTGCCAGCAGCCAACCCGGGGGGGCGGCAGATACGCAGTATTTT. Encoded protein: CASSQPGGAADTQYF.

This chain connects TRBV7-2 to TRBJ2-1; D might be TRBD2 (5 bases). Germline-derived CDR1 and CDR2 are SGHTA and FQGNSA. The germline V and J ends were trimmed by 4 bases and 0 bases, with 10 bases remaining between them. The CDR3 has 15 amino acids. The CDR3 protein is CASSSGISSYNEQFF. The CDR3 coding sequence is TGTGCCAGCAGCTCCGGGATTAGCTCCTACAATGAGCAGTTCTTC.

The chain carries TRBV5-5 and TRBJ2-1; D is possibly TRBD1 or TRBD2 (5 bases each). V was shortened by 4 bases and J by 4 bases, with 15 bases between the two germline ends. CDR1 and CDR2 (germline): SGHKS, YYEKEE (reference sequence). This CDR3 contains 15 residues. For the CDR3, the DNA is TGTGCCAGCAGCGTGGGACCGTCATCGTACAATGAGCAGTTCTTC. Translating gives CASSVGPSSYNEQFF.

The chain carries TRBV7-9 and TRBJ2-5; D gene unclear. The CDR3 is 15 residues long. V shed 2 bases and J shed 2 bases, with 12 bases lying between them. Germline V gene data show CDR1 as SEHNR and CDR2 as FQNEAQ (reference sequence). The CDR3 region is CASSLSWEIQETQYF. CDR3 sequence (DNA): TGTGCCAGCAGCTTATCGTGGGAAATACAAGAGACCCAGTACTTC.